Below, one T cell receptor beta chain is given with its context. The data stem from a study of blood T cell repertoires in COVID-19. The overall study: There were acute and convalescent COVID-19 samples, and they came from the United States, Italy and Spain. Sources were T cells, B-cell-depleted T cells, or PBMCs; the material itself was cDNA or gDNA.

Authors' processing steps: From reference gene primer amplification, estimates of nucleated cell counts were derived. Assay: immunoSEQ multiplex PCR; the TCRdb copy retains only in-frame clones and omits some. V and J calls plus clone size are reproduced from that table; the DNA served to infer D and trimming. The data show just under 350,000 clones, around four fifths seen once. CDR3 length: 15 amino acids. Looked up from germline, CDR1 is SGHRS and CDR2 is YFSETQ. Losses at the gene ends were 0 bases for V and 3 bases for J; bases not matched to a gene: 5. This chain joins TRBV5-1 and TRBJ2-7; 8 bases fit TRBD2. The sequencing sample was made of peripheral blood. The source of this sequence is a man under 40 with active or convalescent COVID-19. For the CDR3, the DNA is TGCGCCAGCAGCTTGGCCCCGGGGGGGCGCTACGAGCAGTACTTC. This encodes CASSLAPGGRYEQYF.